This TCR beta chain appears in the sequencing data of a study of blood T cell repertoires in COVID-19. The authors' processing: Nucleated cell counts were estimated from reference gene primer amplification. Some clones are missing from TCRdb's copy, which holds only in-frame ones; the method was immunoSEQ multiplex PCR. The V and J calls and the clone size are those of that table, but D and trimming were determined from the DNA. Of approximately 210,000 clones in the sample, approximately 84% are singletons; the top ten hold 15%. Ages ranged from about 18 to 89 years, with residence in some 25 US areas. Which cohort a participant joined came from the clinical history participants gave. Donors in Cohort 3 who had recovered were those with two negative PCRs, healthcare professional clearance, or resolution of their symptoms. This CDR3 spans 17 amino acids. V was pared by 0 bases and J by 0 bases, with 15 bases between. Germline V gene sequence: CDR1 MDHEN, CDR2 SYDVKM.

This sequence originates from a man aged 40-55 years who had recovered from COVID-19. The chain carries TRBV28 and TRBJ2-7, with unresolved D. Sequences were obtained from PBMCs or T cells enriched from blood (not recorded which). The CDR3 sequence is CASSLWEPWRSSYEQYF. Written as DNA, the CDR3 is TGTGCCAGCAGTTTATGGGAACCTTGGCGGAGCTCCTACGAGCAGTACTTC. Drawing the rest from reference TRBV28 and TRBJ2-7, the complete variable domain is DVKVTQSSRYLVKRTGEKVFLECVQDMDHENMFWYRQDPGLGLRLIYFSYDVKMKEKGDIPEGYSVSREKKERFSLILESASTNQTSMYLCASSLWEPWRSSYEQYFGPGTRLTVT.